This TCR beta chain was captured by sequencing in a study of T cell repertoires and HLA-DP antigens. Untouched CD4+ T cells were bead-isolated from PBMC at about 97.7% purity. The CDR3 consists of 17 residues. With V trimmed by 4 bases and J by 2 bases, 3 bases remained unmatched. Germline values: CDR1 MGHDK, CDR2 SYGVNS. Sequenced by immunoSEQ multiplex PCR; TCRdb stores in-frame clones only, minus some. This table holds roughly 110,000 clones, about 91% found once. This clone has just one count. The antigen remains undetermined. This sequence originates from a woman between 18 and 29 years old in good health and CMV-seronegative. The sample comprised CD4+ T cells from PBMCs. The chain uses TRBV25-1 and TRBJ2-4, with TRBD2 matching over 15 bases. CDR3 residues: CASSGGTSGRSKNIQYF. The CDR3 coding sequence is TGTGCCAGCAGTGGCGGGACTAGCGGGAGGTCCAAAAACATTCAGTACTTC.